The sequence of this T cell receptor beta chain was determined in a study of T cells in Graves' hyperthyroidism and ophthalmopathy. Study outcomes and limitations: The blood repertoire included most of the expanded thyroid clonotypes above 0.001. The model identified upcoming ophthalmopathy a median around 7.1 months ahead of onset.

The junction had 6 bases not matched to a gene; V was cut back by 2 bases and J by 0 bases. The CDR3 is made up of 17 amino acids. Germline CDR1 SGHVS, CDR2 FQNEAQ. Uncontrolled infection, other autoimmune disease, pregnancy or lactation excluded patients. Diagnostic decisions used clinical symptoms, serum thyroxine and TRAb, thyroid ultrasound and orbital computed tomography. Amplification yielded TCR beta CDR3 regions, with RNA transcripts as the source. HTBI primers were employed in a first-round RT-PCR of the TCR CDR3. Via MiXCR, TCRdb re-called the multiplex PCR reads, giving one row per CDR3 protein. The data contain 480,000 or so distinct CDR3 sequences, over 45% of them singletons. Details on this clonotype: The antigen is undetermined.

J is TRBJ2-1 and V is TRBV7-8; 8 nucleotides line up with TRBD2. The sequenced sample consisted of peripheral blood or thyroid tissue (not recorded which). The receptor was derived from an adult woman with Graves' disease, either hyperthyroidism or ophthalmopathy (not recorded which). The CDR3 is CASSLSYREGSYNEQFF. For the CDR3, the DNA is TGTGCCAGCAGCTTATCATACCGGGAGGGCTCCTACAATGAGCAGTTCTTC.